This T cell receptor beta chain was sequenced during a study of shared clonotypes between healthy human individuals. Overall study context: A few men and a couple of women, aged 18 to 49, were donors.

Losses at the gene ends were 3 bases for V and 6 bases for J; bases not matched to a gene: 0. Germline-derived CDR1 and CDR2 are GTSNPN and SVGIG (reference sequence). This CDR3 comprises 13 residues. The data were produced by immunoSEQ multiplex PCR, yet TCRdb's version contains in-frame clones alone and is incomplete. The sample consists of around 430,000 clones, 70% to 80% of them appearing once. This chain links TRBV30 with TRBJ2-1; 12 bases are a match to TRBD2. The clonotype was recovered from a woman between 40 and 55 years old in good health. Some clones in this sample may be carry-over from other donors' samples. Specimen: PBMCs. This CDR3 reads CAWRTSGSNEQFF. CDR3 in DNA: TGTGCCTGGAGGACTAGCGGGAGCAATGAGCAGTTCTTC.